What follows are 13 T cell receptor beta chains derived from one specimen sequenced in a study of blood T cell repertoires in COVID-19. Here immunoSEQ multiplex PCR was the method, and the copy in TCRdb shows in-frame clones only, minus some. The sample includes more than 55,000 clones, roughly 85% of them seen just once. Sequencing was carried out using peripheral blood. Receptors originate from an elderly woman with acute or convalescent COVID-19.

V gene TRBV7-9 combines with J gene TRBJ1-6; 10 bases are a match to TRBD1. Trimming at V came to 5 bases and at J to 9 bases, leaving 10 bases not matched to a gene. This CDR3 is 16 amino acids long. The germline V gene encodes CDR1 SEHNR and CDR2 FQNEAQ (reference sequence). The CDR3 DNA reads as TGTGCCAGCAGCCGCGGGACAGGGGTAAGGAGTTCACCCCTCCACTTT. Amino acids: CASSRGTGVRSSPLHF.

The rearrangement joins TRBV11-3 to TRBJ2-1, with 13 nucleotides matching TRBD2. This CDR3 spans 17 amino acids. In germline, CDR1 is SGHNT, CDR2 YENEEA. The V and J ends lost 5 bases and 6 bases, in that order; junction bases with no gene match: 10. Here the CDR3 reads CASSQLAGGPLSNEQFF. The CDR3 region has the DNA TGTGCCAGCAGCCAACTAGCGGGGGGGCCTTTAAGCAATGAGCAGTTCTTC.

The V gene is TRBV5-6, the J gene TRBJ2-5; D may be TRBD1 (6 bases). The CDR3 spans 13 residues. Trimming cost V 3 bases and J 3 bases, with 9 bases left between them. Germline assignment: CDR1 SGHDT and CDR2 YYEEEE. Written as DNA, the CDR3 is TGTGCCAGCAGCTCGGACAGAGAAGAGACCCAGTACTTC. Residues: CASSSDREETQYF.

In its sample, this clone was seen a few times. This sequence joins TRBV12-3 or TRBV12-4 and TRBJ1-1; TRBD1 matches at 9 bases. The CDR3 has 13 residues. J gave up 3 bases and V 6 bases, and 2 bases lay outside the gene matches. CDR3 coding DNA: TGTGCCAGCAGCCGGGACAGGGACACTGAAGCTTTCTTT. Its translation: CASSRDRDTEAFF.

The CDR3 DNA reads as TGTGCCAGCAGCCAAGCAGAATCACCCCTCCACTTT. It codes for CASSQAESPLHF. The V call is TRBV3-1 (or the pseudogene TRBV3-2), the J call TRBJ1-6; D not resolved. Between the trimmed V and J ends, which lost 1 base and 10 bases, there was a span of 5 bases. The CDR3 is 12 residues long. Germline loops: CDR1 LGHDT, CDR2 YNNKEL (reference sequence).

The chain uses TRBV2 and TRBJ2-3, with D possibly TRBD2 on 6 matching bases. The CDR3 is made up of 15 amino acids. The ends were cut back, 8 bases at V and 1 base at J, with 16 bases in the middle. Germline V gene lookup returns CDR1 SNHLY and CDR2 FYNNEI. The CDR3 coding sequence is TGTGCCAGCTATCGACCTAGCGTGGGCACAGATACGCAGTATTTT. The encoded protein is CASYRPSVGTDTQYF.

The rearrangement links TRBV2 to TRBJ2-7; 7 nucleotides line up with TRBD2. The CDR3 is made up of 14 amino acids. Trimming at V came to 8 bases and at J to 3 bases, leaving 10 bases not matched to a gene. CDR1 SNHLY and CDR2 FYNNEI come from the germline V gene. The CDR3 DNA reads TGTGCCAGCTGGGATTGGCGGGGGAACTACGAGCAGTACTTC. Its protein is CASWDWRGNYEQYF.

V is TRBV5-1 and J is TRBJ2-3, with 8 positions matching TRBD2. Germline V gene lookup returns CDR1 SGHRS and CDR2 YFSETQ. Trimming took 2 bases from V and 2 from J; bases not matched to a gene: 4. There are 15 residues in the CDR3. Written as DNA, the CDR3 is TGCGCCAGCAGCTTTTCGGGGGGGATCACAGATACGCAGTATTTT. Translated: CASSFSGGITDTQYF.

The chain uses TRBV6-5 and TRBJ2-1; 10 nucleotides agree with TRBD2. The CDR3 length is 12 residues. The germline CDR1 and CDR2 sequences are MNHEY and SVGAGI. V lost 7 bases, J lost 8 bases, and 2 bases stayed unmatched. In nucleotides, the CDR3 is TGTGCCAGCAAGCTAGCGGGGGATGAGCAGTTCTTC. This codes for CASKLAGDEQFF.

V usage is TRBV6-6 and J usage is TRBJ2-7; D remains unclear. Trimming cost V 6 bases and J 2 bases, with 11 bases left between them. Germline CDR1 reads MNHNY; CDR2 reads SVGAGI (reference sequence). The CDR3 is made up of 13 amino acids. The DNA of the CDR3 is TGTGCCAGCAGGGCAGAACCGACCTACGAGCAGTACTTC. Its translation: CASRAEPTYEQYF.

The chain employs TRBV5-1 and TRBJ1-3, with 7 bases identical to TRBD1. The V gene end was trimmed by 1 base and the J gene end by 1 base; junction bases not matched to a gene: 5. Germline CDR1 reads SGHRS; CDR2 reads YFSETQ. This CDR3 contains 16 residues. CDR3 bases: TGCGCCAGCAGCTTGAGGCAGACAGGGTCTGGAAACACCATATATTTT. It is translated as CASSLRQTGSGNTIYF.

The genes are TRBV6-2 or TRBV6-3 and TRBJ2-3, with 12 bases aligning to TRBD2. The CDR3 has 16 residues. V shed 2 bases, J shed 2 bases, and the junction held 2 bases outside the gene matches. Germline V gene lookup returns CDR1 MNHEY and CDR2 SVGEGT. The DNA of the CDR3 is TGTGCCAGCAGTTACCGACTAGCGGGGGCCACAGATACGCAGTATTTT. Protein sequence: CASSYRLAGATDTQYF.

In its sample, this clone was seen a few times. The gene calls are TRBV30 and TRBJ1-1; 8 bases match TRBD1. Germline V gives CDR1 GTSNPN, CDR2 SVGIG (reference sequence). Losses at the gene ends were 5 bases for V and 4 bases for J; bases not matched to a gene: 3. The CDR3 is 12 residues long. The CDR3 DNA reads as TGTGCCTGGGACAGGGGTGGCACTGAAGCTTTCTTT. This gives the protein CAWDRGGTEAFF.